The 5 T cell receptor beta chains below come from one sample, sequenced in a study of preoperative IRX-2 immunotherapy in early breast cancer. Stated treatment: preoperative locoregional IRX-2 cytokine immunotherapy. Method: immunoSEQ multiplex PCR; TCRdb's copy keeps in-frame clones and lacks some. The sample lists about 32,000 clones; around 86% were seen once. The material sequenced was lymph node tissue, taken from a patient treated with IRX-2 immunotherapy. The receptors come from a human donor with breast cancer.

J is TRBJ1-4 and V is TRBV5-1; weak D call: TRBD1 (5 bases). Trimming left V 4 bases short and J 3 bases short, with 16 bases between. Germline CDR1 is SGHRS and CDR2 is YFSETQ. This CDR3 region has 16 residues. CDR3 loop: CASSLRGVPPNEKLFF. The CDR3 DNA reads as TGCGCCAGCAGCCTTAGGGGTGTCCCACCTAATGAAAAACTGTTTTTT.

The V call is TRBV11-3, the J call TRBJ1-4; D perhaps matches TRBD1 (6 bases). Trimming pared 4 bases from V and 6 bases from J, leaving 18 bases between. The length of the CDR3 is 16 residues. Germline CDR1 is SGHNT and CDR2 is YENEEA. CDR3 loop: CASSYLRQAPDEKLFF. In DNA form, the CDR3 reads TGTGCCAGCAGCTATCTGCGACAGGCGCCGGATGAAAAACTGTTTTTT. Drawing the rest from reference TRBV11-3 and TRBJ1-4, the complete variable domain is EAGVVQSPRYKIIEKKQPVAFWCNPISGHNTLYWYLQNLGQGPELLIRYENEEAVDDSQLPKDRFSAERLKGVDSTLKIQPAELGDSAVYLCASSYLRQAPDEKLFFGSGTQLSVL.

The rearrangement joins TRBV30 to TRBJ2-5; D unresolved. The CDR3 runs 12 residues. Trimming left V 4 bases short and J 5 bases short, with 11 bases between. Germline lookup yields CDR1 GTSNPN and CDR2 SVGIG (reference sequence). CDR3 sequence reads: CAWTPSGETQYF. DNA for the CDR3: TGTGCCTGGACCCCTAGTGGGGAGACCCAGTACTTC.

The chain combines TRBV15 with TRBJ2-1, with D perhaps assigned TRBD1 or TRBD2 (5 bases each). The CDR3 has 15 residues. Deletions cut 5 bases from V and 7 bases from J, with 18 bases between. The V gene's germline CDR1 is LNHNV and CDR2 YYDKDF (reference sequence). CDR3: CATSRDRNWQNEQFF. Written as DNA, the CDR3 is TGTGCCACCAGCCGGGACCGCAACTGGCAAAATGAGCAGTTCTTC.

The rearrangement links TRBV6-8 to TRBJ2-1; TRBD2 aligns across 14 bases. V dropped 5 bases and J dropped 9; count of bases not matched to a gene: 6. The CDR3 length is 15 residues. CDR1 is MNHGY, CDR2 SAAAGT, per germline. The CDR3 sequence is CASSPGTSGGIEQFF. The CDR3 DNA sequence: TGTGCCAGCAGTCCGGGGACTAGCGGGGGAATTGAGCAGTTCTTC.